These 26 T cell receptor beta chains came from one sample sequenced in a study of blood T cell repertoires in COVID-19 (dated by TCRdb to the early 2020s). The library came from the immunoSEQ multiplex PCR assay. TCRdb obtained this table from immuneACCESS and retained in-frame rearrangements with V and J assigned. These tables miss some clones; where compared with another copy, unresolved V genes account for less than half of the shortfall, and the remainder is unexplained. For this sample there are 250,000 to 300,000 clones; around 90% appear just once. The ten largest clones add up to 2% to 2.5% of the sample. The sequenced material came from PBMCs or T cells enriched from blood (not recorded which). Every receptor here comes from a woman aged 55-70 years in a cohort exposed to, infected with or recovered from COVID-19 (not recorded which).

CDR3 bases: TGCAGCGTACACATAGCGGGTGTGGGCACAGATACGCAGTATTTT. It is translated as CSVHIAGVGTDTQYF. The chain uses TRBV29-1 and TRBJ2-3; 7 bases fit TRBD2. V lost 6 bases, J lost 1 base, and 10 bases stayed unmatched. This CDR3 contains 15 residues. Germline V CDR1 and CDR2: SQVTM, ANQGSEA.

This chain links TRBV6-1 with TRBJ1-6; D gene ambiguous. V was cut by 2 bases and J by 9 bases, with 5 bases left in between. The CDR3 has 12 amino acids. CDR1 is MNHNS, CDR2 SASEGT, per germline. CDR3 coding DNA: TGTGCCAGCAGTGAACCTTTTTCACCCCTCCACTTT. Translated, it gives CASSEPFSPLHF.

This sequence joins TRBV6-5 and TRBJ1-4; D may be TRBD1 (5 bases). The germline V and J ends were trimmed by 5 bases and 10 bases, with 17 bases remaining between them. The CDR3 is 14 residues long. Germline loops: CDR1 MNHEY, CDR2 SVGAGI. In DNA, the CDR3 is TGTGCCAGCAGTCCAGGACACCAAGAGGCAAAACTGTTTTTT. This codes for CASSPGHQEAKLFF.

The chain has TRBV21-1 and TRBJ1-3. TRBV21-1 is termed a pseudogene. This CDR3 spans 20 amino acids. This CDR3 is CASSPRLGGGAIALGNTIYF. The CDR3 DNA follows: TGTGCCAGCAGCCCCCGATTGGGGGGGGGAGCTATTGCATTAGGAAACACCATATATTTT.

This clone was seen only once. The CDR3 DNA sequence: TGTGCCAGCAGGGCCGGGACAGGGGGCGTATTTACCTACGAGCAGTACTTC. This translates into CASRAGTGGVFTYEQYF. The V gene is TRBV2, the J gene TRBJ2-7; TRBD1 aligns across 12 bases. The length of the CDR3 is 17 residues. Germline CDR1 reads SNHLY; CDR2 reads FYNNEI. Trimming cost V 6 bases and J 2 bases; bases outside gene matches: 11.

This chain links TRBV19 with TRBJ2-5; 10 bases are a match to TRBD2. V lost 3 bases, J lost 2 bases, and 9 bases stayed unmatched. The CDR3 length is 17 residues. Per the germline V gene, CDR1 is LNHDA and CDR2 is SQIVND (reference sequence). The CDR3 DNA follows: TGTGCCAGTAGTATCGCCCTACTAGCGGGATTTCAAGAGACCCAGTACTTC. It codes for CASSIALLAGFQETQYF.

CDR3 coding DNA: TGTGCCTGGAGTGTACGTCTAGGAACTGGACACTCCTATAATTCACCCCTCCACTTT. Translated: CAWSVRLGTGHSYNSPLHF. V is TRBV30 and J is TRBJ1-6; D is possibly TRBD1 (5 bases). CDR1 and CDR2 (germline): GTSNPN, SVGIG (reference sequence). V lost 0 bases and J lost 0, with 18 bases in between. CDR3 size: 19 residues.

The chain couples TRBV19 to TRBJ2-5; TRBD2 agrees at 10 bases. Trimming removed 3 bases from V and 5 bases from J; junction bases left unmatched: 9. Germline V gene lookup returns CDR1 LNHDA and CDR2 SQIVND (reference sequence). The CDR3 runs to 16 residues. CDR3 protein: CASSIGAGGPGETQYF. The CDR3 nucleotides are TGTGCCAGTAGTATCGGAGCGGGAGGGCCGGGGGAGACCCAGTACTTC. Variable domain in full (rest from reference TRBV19 and TRBJ2-5): DGGITQSPKYLFRKEGQNVTLSCEQNLNHDAMYWYRQDPGQGLRLIYYSQIVNDFQKGDIAEGYSVSREKKESFPLTVTSAQKNPTAFYLCASSIGAGGPGETQYFGPGTRLLVL.

The rearrangement joins TRBV30 to TRBJ2-1, with 7 bases identical to TRBD2. Germline lookup yields CDR1 GTSNPN and CDR2 SVGIG (reference sequence). J lost 2 bases, V lost 7 bases, and 14 bases had no gene match. CDR3 length: 16 amino acids. As DNA, the CDR3 is TGTGCCTTGACTAGCCGTGAGGGAGTGGCCTACAATGAGCAGTTCTTC. This sequence encodes CALTSREGVAYNEQFF.

V gene TRBV5-1 combines with J gene TRBJ2-1, with 10 bases aligning to TRBD2. Trimming cost V 4 bases and J 10 bases; bases outside gene matches: 11. The germline CDR1 and CDR2 sequences are SGHRS and YFSETQ. CDR3 length: 15 amino acids. The CDR3, as DNA: TGCGCCAGCAGCCTCACCGCTAGCGGGAGATCCGAGCAGTTCTTC. This sequence encodes CASSLTASGRSEQFF.

The chain uses TRBV24-1 and TRBJ2-7, with D tentatively TRBD1 (6 bases). The CDR3 runs 14 residues. Germline CDR1 is KGHDR and CDR2 is SFDVKD. V was clipped by 3 bases and J by 9 bases, with 17 bases between them. CDR3 sequence: CATSDRTDLQGQYF. The CDR3, as DNA: TGTGCCACCAGTGATCGGACAGATCTCCAGGGGCAGTACTTC.

In this sample, this clone turned up a few times. The rearrangement joins TRBV11-3 to TRBJ1-3; 9 bases match TRBD1. J was trimmed by 0 bases and V by 3 bases; bases with no gene match: 0. Germline lookup yields CDR1 SGHNT and CDR2 YENEEA. This CDR3 has 15 amino acids. The CDR3 DNA reads TGTGCCAGCAGCTTGGGACAGGGCTCTGGAAACACCATATATTTT. Residues: CASSLGQGSGNTIYF.

The chain carries TRBV5-1 and TRBJ2-2; 8 bases are a match to TRBD1. The trim removed 4 bases at V and 7 bases at J, leaving 6 bases unmatched. This CDR3 comprises 14 residues. Germline lookup yields CDR1 SGHRS and CDR2 YFSETQ. The CDR3 DNA sequence: TGCGCCAGCAGCCCAGGGGGCGCGATCGGGGAGCTGTTTTTT. Amino acid sequence: CASSPGGAIGELFF.

The chain employs TRBV19 and TRBJ2-5; D possibly corresponds to TRBD2 (5 bases). V lost 2 bases and J lost 5, with 21 bases in between. Germline values: CDR1 LNHDA, CDR2 SQIVND (reference sequence). This CDR3 contains 17 residues. CDR3 in DNA: TGTGCCAGTAGTATACGTAGGGAGCAACCGCCTCGGGAGACCCAGTACTTC. Translated, it gives CASSIRREQPPRETQYF.

This chain uses TRBV5-1 with TRBJ1-3; the D is unclear. Trimming removed 0 bases from V and 0 bases from J, with 7 bases in between. Germline assignment: CDR1 SGHRS and CDR2 YFSETQ. This CDR3 is 15 amino acids long. CDR3 amino acids: CASSLGGNSGNTIYF. Written as DNA, the CDR3 is TGCGCCAGCAGCTTGGGCGGGAACTCTGGAAACACCATATATTTT. Looking up the rest from reference TRBV5-1 and TRBJ1-3 gives the full variable domain: KAGVTQTPRYLIKTRGQQVTLSCSPISGHRSVSWYQQTPGQGLQFLFEYFSETQRNKGNFPGRFSGRQFSNSRSEMNVSTLELGDSALYLCASSLGGNSGNTIYFGEGSWLTVV.

Only one count was recorded for this clone. The chain uses TRBV2 and TRBJ1-1; tentative D call: TRBD1 (5 bases). Looked up from germline, CDR1 is SNHLY and CDR2 is FYNNEI. The CDR3 is 14 amino acids. V lost 8 bases to trimming and J lost 5 bases, with 18 bases between them. The CDR3 DNA is TGTGCCAGCTTAAGACAGCCCTCGTCGACTGAAGCTTTCTTT. It translates to CASLRQPSSTEAFF.

With regard to this clone: One junction end does not reproduce the germline sequence, and a read error may be involved. The chain uses TRBV6-5 and TRBJ1-2; no clear D gene. This CDR3 is built from 15 residues. Per germline, CDR1 MNHEY and CDR2 SVGAGI. As DNA, the CDR3 is TGTGCCAGCAGCTACTCGGGAGTTTCTAACTATGGCTACACCTTC. Protein: CASSYSGVSNYGYTF.

In its sample, this clone was seen once. The rearrangement uses TRBV12-3 or TRBV12-4 and TRBJ2-2; no clear D gene. Trimming cost V 2 bases and J 6 bases, with 7 bases left between them. This CDR3 has 13 residues. The CDR3 nucleotides are TGTGCCAGCAGTTTAACATCCCCCGGGGAGCTGTTTTTT. It translates to CASSLTSPGELFF.

Written as DNA, the CDR3 is TGTGCCAGCAGTTTAACTCTATCCCGCGAAGCTTTCTTT. Its protein is CASSLTLSREAFF. The chain is built from TRBV28 and TRBJ1-1; D is undetermined. Trimming left V 2 bases short and J 8 bases short, with 12 bases between. The CDR3 consists of 13 residues. Germline assignment: CDR1 MDHEN and CDR2 SYDVKM.

This chain joins TRBV27 and TRBJ1-3; possibly TRBD1 for D (5 bases). The V end was cut by 6 bases, the J end by 2 bases, with 17 bases between. Germline V gene sequence: CDR1 MNHEY, CDR2 SMNVEV (reference sequence). The length of the CDR3 is 16 residues. The CDR3 coding sequence is TGTGCCAGCAGCAAAGGGACTAGGCTTACTGGAAACACCATATATTTT. It yields the protein CASSKGTRLTGNTIYF.

With regard to this clone: Other DNA sequences of this sample code for an identical CDR3. The chain employs TRBV7-3 and TRBJ2-6; 14 bases agree with TRBD2. CDR1 is SGHTA, CDR2 FQGTGA, per germline. J gave up 1 base and V 1 base, and 3 bases lay outside the gene matches. There are 19 residues in the CDR3. The DNA of the CDR3 is TGTGCCAGCAGCTTAAAAGGGACTAGCGGGAGTTCTGGGGCCAACGTCCTGACTTTC. Residues: CASSLKGTSGSSGANVLTF.

The J gene is TRBJ2-7, the V gene TRBV3-1 (or the pseudogene TRBV3-2); TRBD2 agrees at 8 bases. This CDR3 is 13 amino acids long. Germline lookup yields CDR1 LGHDT and CDR2 YNNKEL (reference sequence). V shed 8 bases and J 5 bases; nucleotides not matched to a gene: 8. CDR3 region: CASETPGGDEQYF. In DNA form, the CDR3 reads TGTGCCAGCGAGACCCCGGGAGGGGACGAGCAGTACTTC.

The chain links TRBV25-1 to TRBJ2-5; 9 nucleotides line up with TRBD2. CDR3 length equals 17 residues. The V and J ends lost 2 bases and 3 bases, in that order; junction bases with no gene match: 10. In germline, CDR1 is MGHDK, CDR2 SYGVNS. This CDR3 reads CASSEGTSSMLEETQYF. As DNA, the CDR3 is TGTGCCAGCAGTGAAGGGACTAGCAGCATGTTGGAAGAGACCCAGTACTTC. The full variable domain, in which reference TRBV25-1 and TRBJ2-5 provide the parts outside the CDR3, is EADIYQTPRYLVIGTGKKITLECSQTMGHDKMYWYQQDPGMELHLIHYSYGVNSTEKGDLSSESTVSRIRTEHFPLTLESARPSHTSQYLCASSEGTSSMLEETQYFGPGTRLLVL.

This chain joins TRBV6-5 and TRBJ2-7; possible D gene TRBD1, 5 bases. V was clipped by 6 bases and J by 4 bases, with 16 bases between them. This CDR3 has 14 residues. Germline V gene lookup returns CDR1 MNHEY and CDR2 SVGAGI. DNA for the CDR3: TGTGCCAGCAGCACAACCTCGACAGTGTACGAGCAGTACTTC. Translation gives CASSTTSTVYEQYF.

The V gene is TRBV9, the J gene TRBJ2-7; 10 nucleotides align to TRBD1. V lost 3 bases, J lost 5 bases, and 8 bases stayed unmatched. There are 15 residues in the CDR3. The V gene's germline CDR1 is SGDLS and CDR2 YYNGEE. The CDR3 DNA reads as TGTGCCAGCAGCGCCCGGACAGGGGGTAGCAACGAGCAGTACTTC. It specifies CASSARTGGSNEQYF.

This rearrangement joins TRBV7-3 to TRBJ2-1, with 8 nucleotides matching TRBD2. Trimming took 6 bases from V and 5 from J; bases not matched to a gene: 9. Germline V lookup: CDR1 SGHTA, CDR2 FQGTGA. This CDR3 is 15 amino acids long. The CDR3 region is CASRNPAGANNEQFF. The CDR3 coding sequence is TGTGCCAGCAGAAACCCAGCGGGAGCTAACAATGAGCAGTTCTTC.